The clone carrying this T cell receptor (beta chain) was counted between two and nine times. From the RT-PCR reads, TCRdb called clonotypes with MiXCR, one entry per CDR3 protein. Of almost 700,000 distinct CDR3 sequences listed, 12% to 15% are singletons. Germline V CDR1 and CDR2: LGHDT, YNNKEL (reference sequence). V was cut by 8 bases and J by 12 bases, with 13 bases left in between. The CDR3 loop spans 11 amino acids. The source is a female donor in good health, serving as a healthy control. This rearrangement joins TRBV3-1 to TRBJ1-4, with a tentative D call TRBD1 (5 bases). The sequencing input was memory CD4+ T cells from blood. CDR3: CASGFIGELFF. The CDR3 bases are TGTGCCAGCGGCTTCATAGGGGAACTGTTTTTT.